The entry that follows covers one T cell receptor beta chain sequence. Its matching antigen is unknown. The data are from a study of T cells in Graves' hyperthyroidism and ophthalmopathy. Amplified regions were TCR beta CDR3 sequences from RNA transcripts. First-round RT-PCR targeting the TCR CDR3 was performed with the HTBI primer set. TCRdb fed the multiplex PCR reads into MiXCR, producing one record per CDR3 protein. The sample yields more than 550,000 distinct CDR3 sequences, 45% seen once. Trimming cost V 3 bases and J 1 base; bases outside gene matches: 6. The CDR3 totals 16 residues. General study findings and limits: The model foresaw ophthalmopathy a median roughly 6.6 months prior to onset. Stable hyperthyroidism was separated from ophthalmopathy by a model based on 13 V-J features.

A patient was excluded if there was uncontrolled infection, other autoimmune disease, pregnancy or lactation. Each diagnosis drew on symptoms, thyroxine, TRAb, thyroid ultrasound and orbital computed tomography findings. Material for sequencing was peripheral blood or thyroid tissue (not recorded which). The TCR originated in an adult man with Graves' disease, either hyperthyroidism or ophthalmopathy (not recorded which). J is TRBJ1-5 and V is TRBV12-3 or TRBV12-4; 7 bases are shared with TRBD1. CDR3 protein: CASSFHQGGSNQPQHF. CDR3 bases: TGTGCCAGCAGTTTTCATCAGGGGGGGAGCAATCAGCCCCAGCATTTT.